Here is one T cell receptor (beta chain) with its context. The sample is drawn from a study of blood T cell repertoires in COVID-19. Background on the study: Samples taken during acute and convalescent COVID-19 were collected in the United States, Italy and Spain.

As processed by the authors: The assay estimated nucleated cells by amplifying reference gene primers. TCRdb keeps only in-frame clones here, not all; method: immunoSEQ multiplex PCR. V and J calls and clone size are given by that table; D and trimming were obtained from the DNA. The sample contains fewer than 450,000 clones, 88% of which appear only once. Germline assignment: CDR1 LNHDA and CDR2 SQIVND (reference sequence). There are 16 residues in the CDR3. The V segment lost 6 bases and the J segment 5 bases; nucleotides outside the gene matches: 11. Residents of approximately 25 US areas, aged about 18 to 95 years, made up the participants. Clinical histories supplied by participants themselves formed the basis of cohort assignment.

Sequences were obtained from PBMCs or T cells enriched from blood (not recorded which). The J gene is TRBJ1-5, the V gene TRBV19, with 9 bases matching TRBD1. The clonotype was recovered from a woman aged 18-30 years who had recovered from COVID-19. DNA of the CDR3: TGTGCCAGTAGCACCGGGACAGGGAACCCTTATCAGCCCCAGCATTTT. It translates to CASSTGTGNPYQPQHF.